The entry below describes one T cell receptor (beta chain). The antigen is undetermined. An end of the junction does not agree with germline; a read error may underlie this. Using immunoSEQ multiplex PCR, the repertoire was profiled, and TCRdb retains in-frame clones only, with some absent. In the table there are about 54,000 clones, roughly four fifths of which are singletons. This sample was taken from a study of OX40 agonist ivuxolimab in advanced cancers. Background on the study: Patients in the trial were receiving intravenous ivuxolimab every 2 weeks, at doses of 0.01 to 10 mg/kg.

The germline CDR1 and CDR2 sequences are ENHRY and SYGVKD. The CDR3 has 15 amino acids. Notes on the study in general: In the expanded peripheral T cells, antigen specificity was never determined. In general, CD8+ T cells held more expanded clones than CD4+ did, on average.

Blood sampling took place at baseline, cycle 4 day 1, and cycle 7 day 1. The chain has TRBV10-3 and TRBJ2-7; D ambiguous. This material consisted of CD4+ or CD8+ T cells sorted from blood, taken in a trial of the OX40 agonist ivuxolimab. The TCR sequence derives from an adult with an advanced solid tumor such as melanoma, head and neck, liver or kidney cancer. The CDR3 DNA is TGTGCCAGCAGTTCCCCCGGGCTGAGCTCCTACGAGCAGTACTTC. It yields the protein CASSSPGLSSYEQYF.